The table lists the clone carrying this TCR beta chain with many counts. Its antigen is unknown. This entry belongs to a study of regulatory T cells in long-lasting Graves disease. Study-level findings and limits: Among the persistent patients, 2,500 to 3,000 public clonotypes were shared, more than the 850 to 1,000 shared among new patients.

CDR3 regions were amplified by Arm-PCR using iRepertoire HTBI primers to build TCR beta libraries. Methods used by the authors: Analysis of the samples identified 50 to 65 TRBV and 13 to 15 TRBJ segments. TCRdb recomputed calls from the multiplex PCR reads with MiXCR, one row per CDR3 protein. TCRdb, not the original authors, processed these V and J calls. The repertoire holds a few hundred thousand distinct CDR3 sequences, with approximately 15% as singletons. The sample's time point: newly diagnosed GD, antithyroid drugs for less than 3 months. The TCR library used RNA extracted from PBMCs. Between the trimmed V and J ends, which lost 1 base and 3 bases, there was a span of 4 bases. CDR3 length: 12 amino acids. CDR1 is SGHTA and CDR2 is FQGNSA in the germline V gene. These sequences were also reported in another study, on T cells in Graves' hyperthyroidism and ophthalmopathy. That report notes: By a 13 V-J model, ophthalmopathy was set apart from stable hyperthyroidism.

The sample in question was peripheral blood mononuclear cells (PBMCs), obtained at new diagnosis, from a patient treated with antithyroid drugs. The clonotype was recovered from a man aged 35 to 55 with Graves disease. The gene calls are TRBV7-2 and TRBJ2-7; no reliable D call. Written as DNA, the CDR3 is TGTGCCAGCAGCTTAGACTACTACGAGCAGTACTTC. Translated, it gives CASSLDYYEQYF.